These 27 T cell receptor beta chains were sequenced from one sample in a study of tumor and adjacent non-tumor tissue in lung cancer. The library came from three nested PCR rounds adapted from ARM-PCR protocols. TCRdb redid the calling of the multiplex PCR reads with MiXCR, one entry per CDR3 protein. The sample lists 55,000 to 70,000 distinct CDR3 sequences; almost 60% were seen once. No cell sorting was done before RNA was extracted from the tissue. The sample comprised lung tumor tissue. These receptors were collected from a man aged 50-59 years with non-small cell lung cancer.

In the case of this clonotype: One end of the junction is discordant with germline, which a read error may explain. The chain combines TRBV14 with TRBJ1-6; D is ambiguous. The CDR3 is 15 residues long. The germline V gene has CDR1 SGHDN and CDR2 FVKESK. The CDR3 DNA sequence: TGTGCCAGCAGCCATGGGGTAGTGTATAATTCGCCCCTCCACTTT. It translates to CASSHGVVYNSPLHF. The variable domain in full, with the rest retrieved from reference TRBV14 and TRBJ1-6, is EAGVTQFPSHSVIEKGQTVTLRCDPISGHDNLYWYRRVMGKEIKFLLHFVKESKQDESGMPNNRFLAERTGGTYSTLKVQPAELEDSGVYFCASSHGVVYNSPLHFGNGTRLTVT.

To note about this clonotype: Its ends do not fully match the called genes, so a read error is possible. CDR3 in DNA: TGTGCCAGCAGTGCAGTAAGAGGGACACCTAAGGGCACCGGGGAACTGTTTTTT. It translates to CASSAVRGTPKGTGELFF. The chain has TRBV28 and TRBJ2-2, with D tentatively TRBD1 (6 bases). CDR1 MDHEN and CDR2 SYDVKM come from the germline V gene. The CDR3 is 18 amino acids.

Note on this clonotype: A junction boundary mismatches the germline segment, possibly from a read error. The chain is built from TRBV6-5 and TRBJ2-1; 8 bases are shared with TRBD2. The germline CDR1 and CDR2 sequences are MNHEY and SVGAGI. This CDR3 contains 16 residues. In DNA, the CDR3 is TGCACCAGCAGTTACTCGGTTACTAGCGGTAACAATGAGCAATTCTTC. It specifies CTSSYSVTSGNNEQFF.

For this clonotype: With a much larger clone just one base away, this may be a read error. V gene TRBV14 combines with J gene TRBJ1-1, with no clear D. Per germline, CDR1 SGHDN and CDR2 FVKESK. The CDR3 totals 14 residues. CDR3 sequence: CASCQDLLVPEAFF. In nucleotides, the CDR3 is TGTGCCAGCTGCCAAGATTTGTTGGTCCCTGAAGCTTTCTTT.

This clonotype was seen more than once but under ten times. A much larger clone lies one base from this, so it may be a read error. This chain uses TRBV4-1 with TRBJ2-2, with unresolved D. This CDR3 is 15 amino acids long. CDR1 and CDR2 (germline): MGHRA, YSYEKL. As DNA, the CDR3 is TGCGCCGGCAGCCAAGATAGGCCAATTGTAGGGGAGCTGTTTTTT. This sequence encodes CAGSQDRPIVGELFF.

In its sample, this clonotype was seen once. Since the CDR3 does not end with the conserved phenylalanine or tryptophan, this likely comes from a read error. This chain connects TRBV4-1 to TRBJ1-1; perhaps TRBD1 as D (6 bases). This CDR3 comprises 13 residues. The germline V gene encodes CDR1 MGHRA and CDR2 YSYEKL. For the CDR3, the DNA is TGCGCCAGCAGCCGTCTGGGGGACACCGAAGCTTTCTCT. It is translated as CASSRLGDTEAFS.

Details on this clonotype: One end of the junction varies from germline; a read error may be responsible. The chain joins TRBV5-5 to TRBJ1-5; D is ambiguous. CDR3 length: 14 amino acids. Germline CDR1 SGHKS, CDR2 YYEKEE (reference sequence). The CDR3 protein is CAGSLRDGNQSQHF. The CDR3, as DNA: TGCGCCGGCAGCTTGAGGGATGGCAATCAGTCCCAGCATTTT.

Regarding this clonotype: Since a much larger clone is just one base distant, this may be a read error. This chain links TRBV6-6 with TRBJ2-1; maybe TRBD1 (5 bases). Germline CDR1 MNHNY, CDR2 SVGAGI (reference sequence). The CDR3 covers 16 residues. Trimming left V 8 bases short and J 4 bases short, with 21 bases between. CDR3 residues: CASRDDQGAFYNEQFF. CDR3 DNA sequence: TGTGCCAGCCGCGACGACCAGGGTGCGTTTTACAATGAGCAGTTCTTC.

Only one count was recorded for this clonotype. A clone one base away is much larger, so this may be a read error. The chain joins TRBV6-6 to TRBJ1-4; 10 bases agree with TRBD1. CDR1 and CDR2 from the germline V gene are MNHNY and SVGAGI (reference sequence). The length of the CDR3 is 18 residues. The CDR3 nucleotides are TGTGACAGCAGTTACTCGGGAGACAGGGGGCTTCCGAATGAAAAACTGTTTTTT. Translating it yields CDSSYSGDRGLPNEKLFF.

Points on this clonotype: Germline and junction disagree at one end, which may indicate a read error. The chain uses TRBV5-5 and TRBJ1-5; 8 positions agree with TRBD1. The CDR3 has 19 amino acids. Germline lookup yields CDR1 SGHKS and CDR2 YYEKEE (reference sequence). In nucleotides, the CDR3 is TGTGCCAGCAGCAAAGGCCCCCCGGGAAGGACAGGGTCGGTTCAGTCCCAGCATTTT. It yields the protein CASSKGPPGRTGSVQSQHF.

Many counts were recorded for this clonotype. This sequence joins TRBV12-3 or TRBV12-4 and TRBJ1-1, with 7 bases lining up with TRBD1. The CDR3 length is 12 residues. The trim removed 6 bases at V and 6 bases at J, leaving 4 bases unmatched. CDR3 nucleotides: TGTGCCAGCAGATATGGGACAGCTGAAGCTTTCTTT. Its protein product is CASRYGTAEAFF.

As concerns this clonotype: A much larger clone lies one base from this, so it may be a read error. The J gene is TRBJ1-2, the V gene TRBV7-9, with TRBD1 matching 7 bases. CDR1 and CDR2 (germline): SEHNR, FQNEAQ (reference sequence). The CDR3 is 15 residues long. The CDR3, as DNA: TGTGTCAGCAGCCCGTCAGGGGGGCGGCAGAATGGCTACACCTTC. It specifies CVSSPSGGRQNGYTF.

Here the CDR3 DNA reads TGTGCCAGCAGCTCTAGCCACAGGAGCAGTAATCAGCCCCAGCATTTT. It translates to CASSSSHRSSNQPQHF. The chain links TRBV7-8 to TRBJ1-5; TRBD1 is a possible D gene (5 bases). CDR3 length: 16 amino acids. Trimming stripped 4 bases from V and 4 bases from J, with 17 bases between. The germline CDR1 and CDR2 sequences are SGHVS and FQNEAQ. Based on the CDR3 plus reference TRBV7-8 and TRBJ1-5, the full variable domain is GAGVSQSPRYKVAKRGQDVALRCDPISGHVSLFWYQQALGQGPEFLTYFQNEAQLDKSGLPSDRFFAERPEGSVSTLKIQRTQQEDSAVYLCASSSSHRSSNQPQHFGDGTRLSIL.

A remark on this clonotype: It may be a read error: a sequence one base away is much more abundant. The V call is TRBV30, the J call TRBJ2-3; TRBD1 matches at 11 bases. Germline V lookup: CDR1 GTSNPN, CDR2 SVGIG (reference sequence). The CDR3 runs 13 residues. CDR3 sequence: CAWERTGGSTQFF. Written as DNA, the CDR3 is TGTGCCTGGGAGCGGACAGGGGGCTCTACGCAGTTTTTT.

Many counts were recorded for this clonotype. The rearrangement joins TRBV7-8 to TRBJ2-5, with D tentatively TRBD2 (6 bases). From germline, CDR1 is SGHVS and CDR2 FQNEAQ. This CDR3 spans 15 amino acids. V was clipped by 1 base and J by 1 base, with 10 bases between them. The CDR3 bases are TGTGCCAGCAGCTTAGGTGGGGGGTTCCAAGAGACCCAGTACTTC. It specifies CASSLGGGFQETQYF. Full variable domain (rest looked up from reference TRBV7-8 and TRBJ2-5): GAGVSQSPRYKVAKRGQDVALRCDPISGHVSLFWYQQALGQGPEFLTYFQNEAQLDKSGLPSDRFFAERPEGSVSTLKIQRTQQEDSAVYLCASSLGGGFQETQYFGPGTRLLVL.

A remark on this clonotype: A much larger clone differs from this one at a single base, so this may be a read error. CDR3 sequence (DNA): TGTCCCAGCACCTCGGCCAGGGGCACAGATACGCAGTATTTT. Translated, it gives CPSTSARGTDTQYF. The rearrangement uses TRBV28 and TRBJ2-3; D is possibly TRBD1 (5 bases). Germline assignment: CDR1 MDHEN and CDR2 SYDVKM. CDR3 length: 14 residues. Using reference TRBV28 and TRBJ2-3 for the parts outside the CDR3, the full variable domain is DVKVTQSSRYLVKRTGEKVFLECVQDMDHENMFWYRQDPGLGLRLIYFSYDVKMKEKGDIPEGYSVSREKKERFSLILESASTNQTSMYLCPSTSARGTDTQYFGPGTRLTVL.

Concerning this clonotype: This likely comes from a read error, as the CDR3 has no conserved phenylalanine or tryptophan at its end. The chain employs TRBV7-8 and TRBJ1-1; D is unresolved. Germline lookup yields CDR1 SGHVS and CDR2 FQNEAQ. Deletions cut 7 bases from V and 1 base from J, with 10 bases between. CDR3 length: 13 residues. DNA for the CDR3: TGTGCCAGCACCCAGGAGCAGAACACTGAAGCTTTCTCT. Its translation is CASTQEQNTEAFS.

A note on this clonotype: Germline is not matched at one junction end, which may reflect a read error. The chain's CDR3 is CASSQVPGGQPQHF. DNA of the CDR3: TGCGCCAGCAGCCAGGTGCCAGGGGGTCAGCCCCAGCACTTT. The chain has TRBV4-1 and TRBJ1-5; 7 nucleotides line up with TRBD1. The length of the CDR3 is 14 residues. Germline assignment: CDR1 MGHRA and CDR2 YSYEKL.

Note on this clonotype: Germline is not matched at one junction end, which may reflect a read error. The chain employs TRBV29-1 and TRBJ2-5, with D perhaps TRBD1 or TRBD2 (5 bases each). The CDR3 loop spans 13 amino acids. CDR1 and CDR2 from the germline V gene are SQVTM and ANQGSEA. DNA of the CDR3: TGCAGCATGGAAAAAGCTACCCCCGGGACCCAATACTTC. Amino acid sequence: CSMEKATPGTQYF.

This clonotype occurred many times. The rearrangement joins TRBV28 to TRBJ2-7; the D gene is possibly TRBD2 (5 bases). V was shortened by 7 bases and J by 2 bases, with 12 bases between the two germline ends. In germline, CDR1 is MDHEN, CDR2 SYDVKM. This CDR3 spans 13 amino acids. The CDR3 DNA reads TGTGCCAGCACCTCCGCGGGTCCCTACGAGCAGTACTTC. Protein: CASTSAGPYEQYF.

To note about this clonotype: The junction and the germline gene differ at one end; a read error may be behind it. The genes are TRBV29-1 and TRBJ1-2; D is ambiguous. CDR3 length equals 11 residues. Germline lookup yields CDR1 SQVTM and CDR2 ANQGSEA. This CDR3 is CGVEQDYGYTF. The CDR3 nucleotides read TGCGGCGTTGAGCAAGACTATGGCTACACCTTC.

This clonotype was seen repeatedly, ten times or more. The CDR3 protein is CSVIRDRGHEQYF. CDR3 in DNA: TGCAGCGTGATCCGGGACAGGGGCCACGAGCAGTACTTC. The chain has TRBV29-1 and TRBJ2-7, with 10 bases lining up with TRBD1. The CDR3 is 13 amino acids. CDR1 and CDR2 (germline): SQVTM, ANQGSEA. Losses at the gene ends were 6 bases for V and 5 bases for J; bases not matched to a gene: 7.

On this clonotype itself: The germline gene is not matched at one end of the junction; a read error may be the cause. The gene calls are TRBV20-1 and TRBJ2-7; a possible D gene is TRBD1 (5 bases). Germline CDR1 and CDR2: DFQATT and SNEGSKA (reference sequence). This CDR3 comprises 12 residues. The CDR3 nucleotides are TGCAGAGCTAGTGGGGCTTTCGACGAGCAGTACTTC. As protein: CRASGAFDEQYF.

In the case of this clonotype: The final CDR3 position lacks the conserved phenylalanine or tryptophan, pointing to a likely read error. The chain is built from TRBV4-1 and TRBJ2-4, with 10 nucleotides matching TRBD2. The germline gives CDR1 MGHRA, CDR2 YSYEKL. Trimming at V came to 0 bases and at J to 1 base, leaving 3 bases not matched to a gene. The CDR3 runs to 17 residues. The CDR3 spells CASSQDGTSVAKNIQYL. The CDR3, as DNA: TGCGCCAGCAGCCAAGACGGGACTAGCGTTGCCAAAAACATTCAGTACCTC.

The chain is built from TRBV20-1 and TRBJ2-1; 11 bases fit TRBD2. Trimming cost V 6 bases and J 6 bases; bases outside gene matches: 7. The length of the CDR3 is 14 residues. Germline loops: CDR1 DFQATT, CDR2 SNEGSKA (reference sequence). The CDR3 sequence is CSARRLAGSNEQFF. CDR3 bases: TGCAGTGCAAGAAGACTAGCGGGAAGCAATGAGCAGTTCTTC.

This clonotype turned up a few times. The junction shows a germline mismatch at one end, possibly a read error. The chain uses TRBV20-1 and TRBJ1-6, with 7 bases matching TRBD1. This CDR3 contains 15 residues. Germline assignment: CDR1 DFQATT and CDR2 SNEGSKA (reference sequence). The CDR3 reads CSATDRAPYNSLLHF. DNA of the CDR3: TGCAGTGCCACCGACAGGGCCCCCTATAATTCACTCCTCCACTTT.

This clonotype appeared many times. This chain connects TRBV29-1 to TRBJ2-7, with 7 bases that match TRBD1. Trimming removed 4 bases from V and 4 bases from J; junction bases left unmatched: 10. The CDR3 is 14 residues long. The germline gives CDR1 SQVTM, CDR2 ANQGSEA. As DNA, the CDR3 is TGCAGCGTTGTAAGACGGACAGGAAAGTACGAGCAGTACTTC. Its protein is CSVVRRTGKYEQYF.